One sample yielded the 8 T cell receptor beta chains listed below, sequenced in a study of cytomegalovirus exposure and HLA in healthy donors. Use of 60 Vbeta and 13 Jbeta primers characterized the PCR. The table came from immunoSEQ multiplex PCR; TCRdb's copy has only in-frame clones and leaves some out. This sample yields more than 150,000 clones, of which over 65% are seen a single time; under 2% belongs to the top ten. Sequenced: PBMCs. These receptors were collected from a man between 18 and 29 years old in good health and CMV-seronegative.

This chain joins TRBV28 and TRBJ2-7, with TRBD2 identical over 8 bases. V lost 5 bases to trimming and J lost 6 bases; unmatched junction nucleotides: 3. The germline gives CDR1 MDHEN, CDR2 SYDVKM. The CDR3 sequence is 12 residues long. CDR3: CASSGTRSEQYF. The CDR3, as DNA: TGTGCCAGCAGTGGGACTAGATCCGAGCAGTACTTC.

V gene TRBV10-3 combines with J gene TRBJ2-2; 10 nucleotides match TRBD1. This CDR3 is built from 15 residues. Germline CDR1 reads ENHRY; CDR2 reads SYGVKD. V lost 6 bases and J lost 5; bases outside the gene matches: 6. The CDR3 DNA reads TGTGCCATCAGGCCGGGACAGGGGACGACCGGGGAGCTGTTTTTT. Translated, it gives CAIRPGQGTTGELFF.

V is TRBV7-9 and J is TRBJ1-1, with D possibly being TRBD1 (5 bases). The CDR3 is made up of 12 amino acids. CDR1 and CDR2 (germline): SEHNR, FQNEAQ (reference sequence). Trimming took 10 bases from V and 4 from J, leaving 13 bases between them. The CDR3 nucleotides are TGTGCCACCGATAGGGGTGGCACTGAAGCTTTCTTT. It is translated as CATDRGGTEAFF.

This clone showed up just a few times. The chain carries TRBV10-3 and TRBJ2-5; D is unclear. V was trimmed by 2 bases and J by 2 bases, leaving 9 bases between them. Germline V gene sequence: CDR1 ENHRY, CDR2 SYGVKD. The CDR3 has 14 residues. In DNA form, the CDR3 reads TGTGCCATCAGTGAGGGAGTAATTCAAGAGACCCAGTACTTC. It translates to CAISEGVIQETQYF.

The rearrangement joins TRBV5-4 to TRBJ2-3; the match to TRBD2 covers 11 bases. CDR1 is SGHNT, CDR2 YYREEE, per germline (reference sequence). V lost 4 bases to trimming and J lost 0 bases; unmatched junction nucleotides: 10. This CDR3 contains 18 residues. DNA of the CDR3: TGTGCCAGCAGCCCCCGCCGGAGACTAGCGGGGAGCACAGATACGCAGTATTTT. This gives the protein CASSPRRRLAGSTDTQYF. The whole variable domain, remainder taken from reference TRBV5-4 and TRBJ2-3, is ETGVTQSPTHLIKTRGQQVTLRCSSQSGHNTVSWYQQALGQGPQFIFQYYREEENGRGNFPPRFSGLQFPNYSSELNVNALELDDSALYLCASSPRRRLAGSTDTQYFGPGTRLTVL.

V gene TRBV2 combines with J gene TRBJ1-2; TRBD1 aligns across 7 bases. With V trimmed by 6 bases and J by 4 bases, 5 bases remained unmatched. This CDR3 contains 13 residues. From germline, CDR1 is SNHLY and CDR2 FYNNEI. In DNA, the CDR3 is TGTGCCAGCAGCCCGGGACAGATCTATGGCTACACCTTC. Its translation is CASSPGQIYGYTF. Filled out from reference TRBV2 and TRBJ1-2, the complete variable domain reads EPEVTQTPSHQVTQMGQEVILRCVPISNHLYFYWYRQILGQKVEFLVSFYNNEISEKSEIFDDQFSVERPDGSNFTLKIRSTKLEDSAMYFCASSPGQIYGYTFGSGTRLTVV.

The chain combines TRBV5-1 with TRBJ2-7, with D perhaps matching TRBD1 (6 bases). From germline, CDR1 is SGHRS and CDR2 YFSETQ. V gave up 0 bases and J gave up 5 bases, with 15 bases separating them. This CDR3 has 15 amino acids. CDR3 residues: CASSLVWGRSHEQYF. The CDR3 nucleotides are TGCGCCAGCAGCTTGGTGTGGGGGCGCTCGCACGAGCAGTACTTC. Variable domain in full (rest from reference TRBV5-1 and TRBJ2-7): KAGVTQTPRYLIKTRGQQVTLSCSPISGHRSVSWYQQTPGQGLQFLFEYFSETQRNKGNFPGRFSGRQFSNSRSEMNVSTLELGDSALYLCASSLVWGRSHEQYFGPGTRLTVT.

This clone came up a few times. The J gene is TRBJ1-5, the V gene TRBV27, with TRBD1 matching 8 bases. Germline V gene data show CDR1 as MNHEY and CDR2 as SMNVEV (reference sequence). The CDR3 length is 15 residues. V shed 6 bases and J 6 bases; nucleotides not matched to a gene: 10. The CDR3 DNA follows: TGTGCCAGCAGGTGGACAGGGAGGTTAGGTCAGCCCCAGCATTTT. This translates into CASRWTGRLGQPQHF.